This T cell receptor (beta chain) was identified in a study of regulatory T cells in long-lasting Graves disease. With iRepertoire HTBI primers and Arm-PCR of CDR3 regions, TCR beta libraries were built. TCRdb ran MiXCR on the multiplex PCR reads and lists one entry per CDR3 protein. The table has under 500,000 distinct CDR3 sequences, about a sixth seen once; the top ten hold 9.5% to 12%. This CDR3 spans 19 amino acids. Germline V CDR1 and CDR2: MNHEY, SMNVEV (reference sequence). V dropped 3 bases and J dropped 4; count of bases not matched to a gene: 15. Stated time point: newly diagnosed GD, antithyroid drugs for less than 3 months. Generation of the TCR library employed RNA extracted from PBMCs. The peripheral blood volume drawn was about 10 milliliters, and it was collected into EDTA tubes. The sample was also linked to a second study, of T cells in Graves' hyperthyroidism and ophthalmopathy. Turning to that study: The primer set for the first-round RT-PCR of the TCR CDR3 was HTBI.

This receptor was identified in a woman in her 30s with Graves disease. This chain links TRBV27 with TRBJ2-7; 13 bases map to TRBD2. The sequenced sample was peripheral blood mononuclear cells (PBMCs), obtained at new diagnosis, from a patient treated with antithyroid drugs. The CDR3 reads CASSLATSGLAGPPYEQYF. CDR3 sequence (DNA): TGTGCCAGCAGTTTGGCAACTTCGGGACTAGCGGGACCTCCTTACGAGCAGTACTTC.